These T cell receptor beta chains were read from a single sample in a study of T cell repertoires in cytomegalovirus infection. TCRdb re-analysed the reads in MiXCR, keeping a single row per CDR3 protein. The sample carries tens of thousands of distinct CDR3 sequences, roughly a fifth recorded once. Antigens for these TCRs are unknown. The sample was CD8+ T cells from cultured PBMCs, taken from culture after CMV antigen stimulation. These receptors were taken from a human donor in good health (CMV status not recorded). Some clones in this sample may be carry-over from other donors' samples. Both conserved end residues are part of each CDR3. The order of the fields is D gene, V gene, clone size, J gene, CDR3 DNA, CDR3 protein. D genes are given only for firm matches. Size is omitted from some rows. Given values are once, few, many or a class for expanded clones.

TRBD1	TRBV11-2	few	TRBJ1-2	TGTGCCAGCAGCTTAGTAGGGACAGGGGTGAATGGCTACACCTTC	CASSLVGTGVNGYTF
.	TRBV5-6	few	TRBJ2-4	TGTGCCAGCAGCTTGCTACCCATCCTAGCCAAAAACATTCAGTACTTC	CASSLLPILAKNIQYF
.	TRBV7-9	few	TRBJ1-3	TGTGCCAGCAGCTTAGTCATCTCTGGAAACACCATATATTTT	CASSLVISGNTIYF
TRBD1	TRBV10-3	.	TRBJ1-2	TGTGCCATCAGATTCTGGGACAGGGAATACTATGGCTACACCTTC	CAIRFWDREYYGYTF
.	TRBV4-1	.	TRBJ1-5	TGCGCCAGCAGCCAAGGCCAGGGCGGTCAGCCCCAGCATTTT	CASSQGQGGQPQHF
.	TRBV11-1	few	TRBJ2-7	TGTGCCAGCAGCTTAGCCCGCGGGACCTCCTCCTACGAGCAGTACTTC	CASSLARGTSSYEQYF
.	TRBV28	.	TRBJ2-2	TGTGCCAGCAGTTTAAGCAGTAACACCGGGGAGCTGTTTTTT	CASSLSSNTGELFF
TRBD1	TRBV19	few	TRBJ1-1	TGTGCCAGTAGTCCCTCACTGAGACAGGGCGGGACTGAAGCTTTCTTT	CASSPSLRQGGTEAFF
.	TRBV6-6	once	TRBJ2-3	TGTGCCAGCAGCACAGAGCGGCGGTTAGATACGCAGTATTTT	CASSTERRLDTQYF
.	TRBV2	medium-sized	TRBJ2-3	TGTGCCAGCAGTGAATTCGGCGAAAAGGGCACAGATACGCAGTATTTT	CASSEFGEKGTDTQYF
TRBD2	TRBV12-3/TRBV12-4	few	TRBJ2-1	TGTGCCAGCGTCACTAGCGGAGCCTACAATGAGCAGTTCTTC	CASVTSGAYNEQFF
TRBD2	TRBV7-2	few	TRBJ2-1	TGTGCCAGCAGCTTACCCAGGGCTAGCGGGATCGGGGGAAATGAGCAGTTCTTC	CASSLPRASGIGGNEQFF
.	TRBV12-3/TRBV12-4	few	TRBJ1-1	TGTGCCAGCAGTTTAGCTGGGAGGGCCCCTGAAGCTTTCTTT	CASSLAGRAPEAFF
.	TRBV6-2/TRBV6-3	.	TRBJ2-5	TGTGCCAGCAGTTACTCGATACGGGGACAAGAGACCCAGTACTTC	CASSYSIRGQETQYF
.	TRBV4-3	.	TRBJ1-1	TGCGCCAGCAGCCAAGATTTGTTGGGGGGGGTGAAGAATGAAGCTTTCTTT	CASSQDLLGGVKNEAFF
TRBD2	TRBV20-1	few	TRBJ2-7	TGCAGTGCTAGAGATGGGACTAGCGGCTCCTACGAGCAGTACTTC	CSARDGTSGSYEQYF
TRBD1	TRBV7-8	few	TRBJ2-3	TGTGCCAGCAGCCCCACAGGGGGTGGGGTGCCAGATACGCAGTATTTT	CASSPTGGGVPDTQYF
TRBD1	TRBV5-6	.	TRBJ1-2	TGTGCCAGCAGCTTAGGGACAGGTCCCCGGGGCTACACCTTC	CASSLGTGPRGYTF
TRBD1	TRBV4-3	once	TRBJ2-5	TGCGCCAGCAGCCCCCGGACAGGGCTACAAGAGACCCAGTACTTC	CASSPRTGLQETQYF
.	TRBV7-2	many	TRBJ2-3	TGTGCCAGCAGCCCCTCGGGTGCGCGGGGCGCCAGCACAGATACGCAGTATTTT	CASSPSGARGASTDTQYF
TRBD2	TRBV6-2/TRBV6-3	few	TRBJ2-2	TGTGCCAGCAGTTACGATGGGACTAGCGGGACCGGGGAGCTGTTTTTT	CASSYDGTSGTGELFF
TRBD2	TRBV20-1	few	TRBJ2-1	TGCAGTGCTAGGTGGACTAGCGGGAGACACAATGAGCAGTTCTTC	CSARWTSGRHNEQFF
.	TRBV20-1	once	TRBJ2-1	TGCAGTGCTAGAATGGTGGGACGGATCCGACCCAATGAGCAGTTCTTC	CSARMVGRIRPNEQFF
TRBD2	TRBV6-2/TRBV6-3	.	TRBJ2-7	TGTGCCAGCAGTTATGCGGGGGGCTACGAGCAGTACTTC	CASSYAGGYEQYF
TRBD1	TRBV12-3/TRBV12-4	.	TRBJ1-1	TGTGCCAGCACCGCAGGGGGCGCATGGACTGAAGCTTTCTTT	CASTAGGAWTEAFF
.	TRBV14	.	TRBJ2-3	TGTGCCAGCAGCCAGGCCGGGTGGGATACGCAGTATTTT	CASSQAGWDTQYF
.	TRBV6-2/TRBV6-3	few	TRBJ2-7	TGTGCCAGCACAGCAGTTGGATTTGAGCAGTACTTC	CASTAVGFEQYF
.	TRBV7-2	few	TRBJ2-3	TGTGCCAGCGCCCCCGGAGGAGATACGCAGTATTTT	CASAPGGDTQYF
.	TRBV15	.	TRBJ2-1	TGTGCCACCAGCAGCCGAAGGGAAGGGGATGAGCAGTTCTTC	CATSSRREGDEQFF
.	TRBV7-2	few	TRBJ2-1	TGTGCTGGGGCGGTACCCTACAATGAGCAGTTCTTC	CAGAVPYNEQFF
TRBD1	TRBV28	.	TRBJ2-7	TGTGCCAGCACCACAGGGGGCAACGAGCAGTACTTC	CASTTGGNEQYF
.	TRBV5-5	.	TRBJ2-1	TGTGCCAGCAGTTTTCCCCAGGGCAATGAGCAGTTCTTC	CASSFPQGNEQFF
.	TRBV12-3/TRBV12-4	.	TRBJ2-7	TGTGCCAGCAGTTCCGGGACCCCGTACGAGCAGTACTTC	CASSSGTPYEQYF
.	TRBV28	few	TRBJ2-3	TGTGCCAGCAGAACACCAGCACGGGACCCAGGAACAAGCACAGATACGCAGTATTTT	CASRTPARDPGTSTDTQYF
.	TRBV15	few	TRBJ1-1	TGTGCCACCAGAGACGGGATGGGGGGAGATGAAGCTTTCTTT	CATRDGMGGDEAFF
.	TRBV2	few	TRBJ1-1	TGTGCCATCCCTGAGTCGACGGGTTCGCCTGAAGCTTTCTTT	CAIPESTGSPEAFF
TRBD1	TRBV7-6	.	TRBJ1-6	TGTGCCAGCAGCTTAATACGGACAGGGAAGAATTCACCCCTCCACTTT	CASSLIRTGKNSPLHF
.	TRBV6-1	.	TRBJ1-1	TGTGCCAGCCGCCGAAGACAGCGCACTGAAGCTTTCTTT	CASRRRQRTEAFF
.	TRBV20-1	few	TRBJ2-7	TGCAGTGCTAGTGGCGAGCAGTACTTC	CSASGEQYF
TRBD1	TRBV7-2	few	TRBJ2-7	TGTGCCAGCAGCTTATCCCGGACAGGCTACGAGCAGTACTTC	CASSLSRTGYEQYF
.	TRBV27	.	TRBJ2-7	TGTGCCAGCACCCGCGCCGGGGGGCAGTACAGCTACGAGCAGTACTTC	CASTRAGGQYSYEQYF
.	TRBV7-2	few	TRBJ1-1	TGTGCCAGCAGCTATCGGGGGAACGGGGACACTGAAGCTTTCTTT	CASSYRGNGDTEAFF
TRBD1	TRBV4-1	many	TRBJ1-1	TGCGCCAGCAGCCAAGATCCCGCCGGGACAGGGGGCGTCACTGAAGCTTTCTTT	CASSQDPAGTGGVTEAFF
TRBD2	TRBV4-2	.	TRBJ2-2	TGTGCCAGCAGCCCCCGCGGTAGCGGGAGAGAGGCCGGGGAGCTGTTTTTT	CASSPRGSGREAGELFF
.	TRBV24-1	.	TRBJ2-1	TGTGCCACCAGTGATCTCCGGGACGGATCCTACAATGAGCAGTTCTTC	CATSDLRDGSYNEQFF
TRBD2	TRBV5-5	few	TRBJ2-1	TGTGCCAGCAGCTTGGGTGGCGGGGGGGACAATGAGCAGTTCTTC	CASSLGGGGDNEQFF
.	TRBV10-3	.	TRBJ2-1	TGTGCCATCAGTGAGCAGGGGGAGGTCGATGAGCAGTTCTTC	CAISEQGEVDEQFF
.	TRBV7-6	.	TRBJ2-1	TGTGCCAGCAGCCCCACCGAATTCCCCGGGATTGATGAGCAGTTCTTC	CASSPTEFPGIDEQFF
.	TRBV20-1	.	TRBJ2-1	TGCAGTGCTAGAAAAGCGGAGAACTACTACAATGAGCAGTTCTTC	CSARKAENYYNEQFF
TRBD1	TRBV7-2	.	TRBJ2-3	TGTGCCAGCAGCTTAGTCGGTCGGACAGGGGGCACAGATACGCAGTATTTT	CASSLVGRTGGTDTQYF
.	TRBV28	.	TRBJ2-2	TGTGCCAGCAACCAAAACGGGGTCGCCGGGGAGCTGTTTTTT	CASNQNGVAGELFF
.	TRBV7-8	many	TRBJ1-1	TGTGCCAGCAGCTTAGGTTCCCCCTCGGGCACTGAAGCTTTCTTT	CASSLGSPSGTEAFF
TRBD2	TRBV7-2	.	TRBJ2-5	TGTGCCAGCAGCTTACTCTCTAGCGGGGGGCCTAAGGGAGAGACCCAGTACTTC	CASSLLSSGGPKGETQYF